This T cell receptor beta chain was retrieved from a study of shared T cell receptors in the human thymus. Method: immunoSEQ multiplex PCR; TCRdb's copy keeps in-frame clones and lacks some. This table has 650,000 to 950,000 clones, approximately 85% appearing once. The CDR3 extends over 17 amino acids. CDR1 and CDR2 (germline): LNHNV, YYDKDF (reference sequence). Trimming took off 6 bases at V and 9 bases at J, with 24 bases between the two ends. These data were also reused for a study on human thymus T cells. From that report: Corrective heart surgery yielded resections, and these provided the thymus tissue. Thymic and blood repertoires seemed to show skewed V and J gene use. Thymic repertoires overlap heavily among unrelated individuals, related research has reported.

The sequencing sample was made of thymocytes. J is TRBJ1-6 and V is TRBV15; D gene uncertain. This TCR was recovered from a girl less than two years old with a congenital heart defect. The CDR3, as DNA: TGTGCCACCAGAAATCTGGCTCCGGGAGAGGAGGGTTCACCCCTCCACTTT. It translates to CATRNLAPGEEGSPLHF.